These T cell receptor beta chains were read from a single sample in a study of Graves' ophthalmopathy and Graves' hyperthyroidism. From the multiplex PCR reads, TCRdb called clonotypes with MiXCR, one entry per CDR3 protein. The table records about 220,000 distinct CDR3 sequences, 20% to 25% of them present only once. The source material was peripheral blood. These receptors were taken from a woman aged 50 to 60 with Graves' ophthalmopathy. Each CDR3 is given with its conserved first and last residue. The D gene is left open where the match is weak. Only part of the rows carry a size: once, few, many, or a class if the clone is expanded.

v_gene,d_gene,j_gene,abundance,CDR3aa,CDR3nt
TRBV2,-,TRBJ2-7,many,CASHTGLWEQYF,TGTGCCAGCCATACAGGGTTATGGGAGCAGTACTTC
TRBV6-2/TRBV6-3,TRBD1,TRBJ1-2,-,CASRETDRIYGYTF,TGTGCCAGCAGAGAAACGGACAGGATCTATGGCTACACCTTC
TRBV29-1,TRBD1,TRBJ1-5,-,CSVTTGLDQPQHF,TGCAGCGTAACGACAGGGCTGGATCAGCCCCAGCATTTT
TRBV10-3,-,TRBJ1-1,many,CAIRVMGMNTEAFF,TGTGCCATCAGGGTGATGGGAATGAACACTGAAGCTTTCTTT
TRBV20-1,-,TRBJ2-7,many,CSARDGQGSSYEQYF,TGCAGTGCTAGAGATGGGCAGGGGAGCTCCTACGAGCAGTACTTC
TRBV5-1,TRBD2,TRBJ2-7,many,CASSLGAGENEQYF,TGCGCCAGCAGCTTAGGAGCGGGAGAGAACGAGCAGTACTTC
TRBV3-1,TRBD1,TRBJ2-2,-,CASSQVVRQGAVGELFF,TGTGCCAGCAGCCAAGTAGTGAGACAGGGGGCTGTCGGGGAGCTGTTTTTT
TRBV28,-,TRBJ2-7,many,CASSPRGYSSYEQYF,TGTGCCAGCAGTCCTCGGGGCTACTCTTCCTACGAGCAGTACTTC
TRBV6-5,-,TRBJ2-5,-,CASSYRVEETQYF,TGTGCCAGCAGTTACAGGGTTGAAGAGACCCAGTACTTC
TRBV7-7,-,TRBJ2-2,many,CASSNWAGELFF,TGTGCTAGCAGCAATTGGGCCGGGGAGCTGTTTTTT
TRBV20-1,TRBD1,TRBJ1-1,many,CSAGTQGDPRAFF,TGCAGTGCTGGTACTCAGGGGGACCCTCGGGCTTTCTTT
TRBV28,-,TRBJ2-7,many,CASRRNRRGRDYEQYF,TGTGCCAGCAGGCGAAATAGGAGGGGGCGGGACTACGAGCAGTACTTC
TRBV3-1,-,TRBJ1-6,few,CASSRGGAGISSYNSPLHF,TGTGCCAGCAGCCGCGGGGGGGCAGGGATCAGCTCCTATAATTCACCCCTCCACTTT
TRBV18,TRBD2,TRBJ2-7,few,CASSPRGSQYDEQYF,TGTGCCAGCTCACCCCGCGGGAGTCAGTATGACGAGCAGTACTTC
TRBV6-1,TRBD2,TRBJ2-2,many,CASQGPAGATGELFF,TGTGCCAGCCAAGGTCCAGCGGGAGCCACCGGGGAGCTGTTTTTT
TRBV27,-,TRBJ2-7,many,CASRGSGNEQYF,TGTGCCAGCAGGGGGTCCGGGAACGAGCAGTACTTC
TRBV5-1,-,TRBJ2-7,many,CASSSGSFYEQYF,TGCGCCAGCAGCTCGGGGTCCTTTTACGAGCAGTACTTC
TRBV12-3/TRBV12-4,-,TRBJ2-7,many,CASSSTSGYEQYF,TGTGCCAGCAGTTCGACAAGCGGCTACGAGCAGTACTTC
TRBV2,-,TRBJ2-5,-,CASSVVGGGETQYF,TGTGCCAGCAGTGTGGTCGGGGGCGGAGAGACCCAGTACTTC
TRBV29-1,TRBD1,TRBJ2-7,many,CSVEGQGAYEQYF,TGCAGCGTGGAAGGGCAGGGGGCCTACGAGCAGTACTTC
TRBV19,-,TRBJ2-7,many,CASSIRTLTYEQYF,TGTGCCAGTAGTATTCGGACACTCACCTACGAGCAGTACTTC
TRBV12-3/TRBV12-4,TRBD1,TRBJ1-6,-,CASRRDSNNSPLHF,TGTGCCAGCAGACGGGACAGCAACAATTCACCCCTCCACTTT
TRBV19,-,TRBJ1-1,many,CASSSPRRLTEAFF,TGTGCCAGTAGTTCCCCGCGACGGCTCACTGAAGCTTTCTTT
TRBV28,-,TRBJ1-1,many,CASSLLIHTEAFF,TGTGCCAGCAGTTTATTAATACACACTGAAGCTTTCTTT
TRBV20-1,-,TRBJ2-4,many,CSARGRRGAENIQYF,TGCAGTGCTAGAGGTCGACGCGGGGCCGAAAACATTCAGTACTTC
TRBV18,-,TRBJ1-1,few,CASSLERDAIISGAFF,TGTGCCAGCTCGTTAGAACGGGACGCAATAATCAGTGGCGCTTTCTTT
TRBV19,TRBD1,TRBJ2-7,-,CASSPGGTGLSEQYF,TGTGCCAGTAGTCCTGGCGGGACAGGGCTAAGCGAGCAGTACTTC
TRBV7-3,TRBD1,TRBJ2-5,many,CASSQGARYQETQYF,TGTGCCAGCAGTCAGGGGGCTAGATATCAAGAGACCCAGTACTTC
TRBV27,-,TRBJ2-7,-,CASSSYTDKVGYEQYF,TGTGCCAGCAGTTCGTACACGGACAAGGTGGGGTACGAGCAGTACTTC
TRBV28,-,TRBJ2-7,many,CASSRPGKGVYEQYF,TGTGCCAGCAGTCGACCCGGCAAGGGAGTCTACGAGCAGTACTTC
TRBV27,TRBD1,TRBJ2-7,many,CASSMGQYSEQYF,TGTGCCAGCAGTATGGGACAGTACTCCGAGCAGTACTTC
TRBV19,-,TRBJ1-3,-,CASSDRSGNTIHF,TGTGCCAGTAGCGACAGGTCCGGAAACACCATACATTTT
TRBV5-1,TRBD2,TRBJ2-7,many,CASSPIAGDSYEQYF,TGCGCCAGCAGCCCCATAGCGGGGGACTCCTACGAGCAGTACTTC
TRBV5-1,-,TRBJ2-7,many,CASSQGVGYEQYF,TGCGCCAGCAGCCAGGGAGTTGGCTACGAGCAGTACTTC
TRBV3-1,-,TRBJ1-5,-,CASSHAIRGQPQHF,TGTGCCAGCAGCCACGCCATCCGGGGACAGCCCCAGCATTTT
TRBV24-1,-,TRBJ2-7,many,CATSDSGAAQFEQYF,TGTGCCACCAGTGATAGTGGGGCCGCACAGTTCGAGCAGTACTTC
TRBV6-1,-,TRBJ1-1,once,CASSEAGAEAFF,TGTGCCAGCAGTGAGGCAGGGGCTGAAGCTTTCTTT
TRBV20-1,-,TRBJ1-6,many,CSARWTENSPLHF,TGCAGTGCTAGATGGACAGAAAATTCACCCCTCCACTTT
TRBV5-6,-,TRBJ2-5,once,CASSLGAWQETQYF,TGTGCCAGCAGCTTGGGGGCATGGCAAGAGACCCAGTACTTC
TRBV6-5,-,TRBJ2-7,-,CASSYSLRGDYEQYF,TGTGCCAGCAGTTACTCCCTGAGAGGCGACTACGAGCAGTACTTC
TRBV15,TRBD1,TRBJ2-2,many,CATSDRGRGAGELFF,TGTGCCACCAGCGACAGGGGGCGTGGGGCCGGGGAGCTGTTTTTT
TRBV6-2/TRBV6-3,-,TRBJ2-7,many,CASSPKIGIPPNYEQYF,TGTGCCAGCAGTCCTAAAATCGGGATTCCCCCAAACTACGAGCAGTACTTC
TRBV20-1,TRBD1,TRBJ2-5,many,CSAPTGSLETQYF,TGCAGTGCCCCGACAGGGTCATTGGAGACCCAGTACTTC
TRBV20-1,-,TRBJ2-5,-,CSASPGPGLIETQYF,TGCAGTGCTAGTCCCGGCCCTGGACTAATCGAGACCCAGTACTTC
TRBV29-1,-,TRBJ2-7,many,CSVVGGSKEQYF,TGCAGCGTTGTGGGGGGTTCGAAGGAGCAGTACTTC
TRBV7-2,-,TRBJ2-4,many,CASSPQRNIQYF,TGTGCCAGCAGCCCGCAGAGGAACATTCAGTACTTC
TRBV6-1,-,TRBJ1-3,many,CAIRVETGTIYF,TGTGCCATCCGGGTTGAGACCGGTACCATATATTTT
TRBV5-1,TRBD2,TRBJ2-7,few,CASSLRAGGPSSYEQYF,TGCGCCAGCAGCTTAAGAGCGGGAGGGCCTAGCTCCTACGAGCAGTACTTC
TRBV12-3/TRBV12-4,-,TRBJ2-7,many,CASSLDWRYEQYF,TGTGCCAGCAGTTTAGATTGGCGCTACGAGCAGTACTTC
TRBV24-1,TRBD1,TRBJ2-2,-,CATRTGQGTTGELFF,TGTGCCACCAGAACTGGACAGGGGACCACCGGGGAGCTGTTTTTT
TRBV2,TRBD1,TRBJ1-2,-,CASSTGTGFYGYTF,TGTGCCAGCAGTACCGGGACAGGATTCTATGGCTACACCTTC
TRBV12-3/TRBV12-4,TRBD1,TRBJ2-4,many,CASSPMTGGKNIQYF,TGTGCCAGCAGTCCGATGACAGGGGGCAAAAACATTCAGTACTTC
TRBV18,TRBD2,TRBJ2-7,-,CASSPRGGRVYEQYF,TGTGCCAGCTCACCACGAGGCGGGAGGGTGTACGAGCAGTACTTC
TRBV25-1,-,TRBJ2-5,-,CASSEPRTVAETQYF,TGTGCCAGCAGTGAACCCCGGACGGTTGCGGAGACCCAGTACTTC
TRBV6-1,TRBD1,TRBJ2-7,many,CASSVGQGFSYEQYF,TGTGCCAGCAGTGTGGGACAGGGGTTCTCCTACGAGCAGTACTTC
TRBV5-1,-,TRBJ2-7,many,CASSGGIYEQYF,TGCGCCAGCAGCGGGGGGATATACGAGCAGTACTTC